The 18 T cell receptor beta chains listed next were all sequenced from one sample in a study of blood T cell repertoires in COVID-19 (dated by TCRdb to the early 2020s). Library preparation employed the immunoSEQ multiplex PCR assay. TCRdb limited this immuneACCESS table to in-frame rearrangements with V and J called. A share of clones is missing; checked studies link under half to unresolved V genes, and the rest is unexplained. This sample has some 180,000 clones in its table, and approximately 80% of those were observed once. The ten largest account for under 8.5% of the sample. Sample: peripheral blood. These receptors were collected from a human donor in a cohort sampled during active COVID-19.

This clone was observed a single time. The V call is TRBV19, the J call TRBJ1-2; D may be TRBD1 (6 bases). V lost 3 bases to trimming and J lost 8 bases, with 19 bases between them. Looked up from germline, CDR1 is LNHDA and CDR2 is SQIVND (reference sequence). The CDR3 is 15 amino acids. The CDR3 loop reads CASSIRDTGTRGYTF. The CDR3, as DNA: TGTGCCAGTAGTATCCGGGACACGGGAACGAGGGGCTACACCTTC. Together with reference TRBV19 and TRBJ1-2, the CDR3 gives the full variable domain: DGGITQSPKYLFRKEGQNVTLSCEQNLNHDAMYWYRQDPGQGLRLIYYSQIVNDFQKGDIAEGYSVSREKKESFPLTVTSAQKNPTAFYLCASSIRDTGTRGYTFGSGTRLTVV.

The chain couples TRBV25-1 to TRBJ1-1, with a tentative D call TRBD1 (6 bases). Germline V gives CDR1 MGHDK, CDR2 SYGVNS. The V gene lost 3 bases and the J gene lost 11 bases, with 19 bases spanning the gap. The CDR3 totals 14 residues. The CDR3: CASSDSGGHPHAFF. The CDR3 DNA sequence: TGTGCCAGCAGTGATTCGGGGGGACATCCTCATGCTTTCTTT.

The rearrangement joins TRBV13 to TRBJ2-1, with D possibly matching TRBD1 (6 bases). Germline V gene sequence: CDR1 PRHDT, CDR2 FYEKMQ (reference sequence). This CDR3 spans 14 amino acids. The germline V and J ends were trimmed by 6 bases and 3 bases, with 12 bases remaining between them. In DNA form, the CDR3 reads TGTGCCAGCAGTTCCAGGGGCGGCTACAATGAGCAGTTCTTC. Translation: CASSSRGGYNEQFF. Complete variable domain (other parts from reference TRBV13 and TRBJ2-1): AAGVIQSPRHLIKEKRETATLKCYPIPRHDTVYWYQQGPGQDPQFLISFYEKMQSDKGSIPDRFSAQQFSDYHSELNMSSLELGDSALYFCASSSRGGYNEQFFGPGTRLTVL.

The chain employs TRBV19 and TRBJ1-5; 7 bases map to TRBD1. This CDR3 is built from 15 residues. Losses at the gene ends were 6 bases for V and 6 bases for J; bases not matched to a gene: 11. The germline V gene has CDR1 LNHDA and CDR2 SQIVND (reference sequence). Here the CDR3 DNA reads TGTGCCAGTAGCGCCAGACAGGGAATGCGTCAGCCCCAGCATTTT. It translates to CASSARQGMRQPQHF. Full variable domain (outside the CDR3, taken from reference TRBV19 and TRBJ1-5): DGGITQSPKYLFRKEGQNVTLSCEQNLNHDAMYWYRQDPGQGLRLIYYSQIVNDFQKGDIAEGYSVSREKKESFPLTVTSAQKNPTAFYLCASSARQGMRQPQHFGDGTRLSIL.

The rearrangement uses TRBV7-8 and TRBJ1-5; D remains ambiguous. From germline, CDR1 is SGHVS and CDR2 FQNEAQ. The CDR3 extends over 16 amino acids. V gave up 5 bases and J gave up 0 bases, with 14 bases separating them. CDR3 sequence: CASSPGLQYSNQPQHF. Here the CDR3 DNA reads TGTGCCAGCAGCCCAGGACTGCAGTATAGCAATCAGCCCCAGCATTTT.

On this clone: One end of the junction does not line up with germline, which may come from a read error. The chain joins TRBV19 to TRBJ2-1; 7 nucleotides agree with TRBD2. CDR1 is LNHDA and CDR2 is SQIVND in the germline V gene (reference sequence). The CDR3 extends over 16 amino acids. Written as DNA, the CDR3 is TGTGTCAGTAGTATGTCCAGCGGGGTAATTGGGAATGAGCAGTTCTTC. Translating gives CVSSMSSGVIGNEQFF.

This clone was recorded only once. In DNA, the CDR3 is TGTGCCAGCAGGGGACTGCAAGAGACCCAGTACTTC. Its translation is CASRGLQETQYF. The chain has TRBV2 and TRBJ2-5, with TRBD2 as a possible D gene (6 bases). The V gene lost 6 bases and the J gene lost 2 bases, with 7 bases spanning the gap. Looked up from germline, CDR1 is SNHLY and CDR2 is FYNNEI. The CDR3 consists of 12 residues.

This chain links TRBV2 with TRBJ2-7; perhaps TRBD1 as D (7 bases). Germline V gene sequence: CDR1 SNHLY, CDR2 FYNNEI. The CDR3 sequence is 15 residues long. Deletions cut 8 bases from V and 3 bases from J, with 20 bases between. As DNA, the CDR3 is TGTGCCAGCCGGTCAGACAGGGTGGGGGGCTACGAGCAGTACTTC. Translating gives CASRSDRVGGYEQYF.

On this clone: The sample contains more than one DNA sequence encoding this CDR3. The chain uses TRBV6-5 and TRBJ1-3; D perhaps matches TRBD1 (5 bases). V was clipped by 2 bases and J by 0 bases, with 8 bases between them. Germline assignment: CDR1 MNHEY and CDR2 SVGAGI. The CDR3 totals 15 residues. The CDR3 bases are TGTGCCAGCAGTTACCGGGGGAGCTCTGGAAACACCATATATTTT. Amino acid sequence: CASSYRGSSGNTIYF.

This clone showed up just a few times. This rearrangement joins TRBV7-9 to TRBJ1-5; D is undetermined. This CDR3 has 13 residues. V gave up 1 base and J gave up 4 bases, with 5 bases separating them. The germline V gene has CDR1 SEHNR and CDR2 FQNEAQ (reference sequence). In nucleotides, the CDR3 is TGTGCCAGCAGCTTAGACACGAATCAGCCCCAGCATTTT. The encoded protein is CASSLDTNQPQHF.

V and J are TRBV6-1 and TRBJ1-1; no firm D call. Trimming stripped 1 base from V and 5 bases from J, with 11 bases between. The germline V gene has CDR1 MNHNS and CDR2 SASEGT. The length of the CDR3 is 14 residues. The CDR3 nucleotides read TGTGCCAGCAGTGAAGTTGGACGGGAAACTGAAGCTTTCTTT. It translates to CASSEVGRETEAFF.

The V call is TRBV3-1 (or the pseudogene TRBV3-2), the J call TRBJ2-7; 10 bases are shared with TRBD2. The V segment lost 4 bases and the J segment 6 bases; nucleotides outside the gene matches: 12. Germline V gives CDR1 LGHDT, CDR2 YNNKEL (reference sequence). The CDR3 extends over 16 amino acids. The CDR3 region has the DNA TGTGCCAGCAGCCTTAGCGGGGGGTCCCCAGGGGGCGAGCAGTACTTC. It encodes CASSLSGGSPGGEQYF.

This chain uses TRBV7-9 with TRBJ2-1; D is possibly TRBD2 (7 bases). The length of the CDR3 is 18 residues. The V end was cut by 7 bases, the J end by 0 bases, with 22 bases between. Germline V gene data show CDR1 as SEHNR and CDR2 as FQNEAQ (reference sequence). CDR3 sequence: CASTTPWGGSSSYNEQFF. CDR3 in DNA: TGTGCCAGCACCACTCCCTGGGGGGGCTCTAGCTCCTACAATGAGCAGTTCTTC.

This chain joins TRBV4-1 and TRBJ1-1; TRBD1 matches 9 bases. Trimming cost V 4 bases and J 0 bases; bases outside gene matches: 3. The CDR3 loop spans 15 amino acids. Per germline, CDR1 MGHRA and CDR2 YSYEKL. DNA for the CDR3: TGCGCCAGCAGCCCAAGACAGGGGGTGAACACTGAAGCTTTCTTT. Translation: CASSPRQGVNTEAFF.

The chain joins TRBV7-9 to TRBJ1-1, with D unclear. Deletions cut 4 bases from V and 2 bases from J, with 14 bases between. CDR3 length equals 15 residues. Germline lookup yields CDR1 SEHNR and CDR2 FQNEAQ (reference sequence). DNA of the CDR3: TGTGCCAGCAGCTGGCGTGGCGGCAGCAACACTGAAGCTTTCTTT. As protein: CASSWRGGSNTEAFF.

The V gene is TRBV5-1, the J gene TRBJ2-1; D is possibly TRBD1 (6 bases). Germline-derived CDR1 and CDR2 are SGHRS and YFSETQ. Trimming left V 4 bases short and J 5 bases short, with 10 bases between. The CDR3 is 13 amino acids. CDR3 loop: CASSVDRNNEQFF. The CDR3, as DNA: TGCGCCAGCAGCGTCGACAGGAACAATGAGCAGTTCTTC.

The CDR3 DNA reads as TGTGCCAGTAGTAGAAGGACAGCGAAAACTAACTATGGCTACACCTTC. This translates into CASSRRTAKTNYGYTF. The V call is TRBV19, the J call TRBJ1-2, with D perhaps TRBD1 (6 bases). This CDR3 has 16 residues. Trimming removed 4 bases at V and 0 bases at J, with 15 bases between. The germline V gene has CDR1 LNHDA and CDR2 SQIVND (reference sequence).

This chain connects TRBV4-1 to TRBJ1-2; TRBD1 matches 12 bases. Unmatched junction bases numbered 9, after V lost 3 bases and J lost 1 base. This CDR3 is 18 amino acids long. The germline V gene has CDR1 MGHRA and CDR2 YSYEKL. The CDR3 coding sequence is TGCGCCAGCAGCCACCCCGCGGGACAGGGGGCCGTTAACTATGGCTACACCTTC. It specifies CASSHPAGQGAVNYGYTF.